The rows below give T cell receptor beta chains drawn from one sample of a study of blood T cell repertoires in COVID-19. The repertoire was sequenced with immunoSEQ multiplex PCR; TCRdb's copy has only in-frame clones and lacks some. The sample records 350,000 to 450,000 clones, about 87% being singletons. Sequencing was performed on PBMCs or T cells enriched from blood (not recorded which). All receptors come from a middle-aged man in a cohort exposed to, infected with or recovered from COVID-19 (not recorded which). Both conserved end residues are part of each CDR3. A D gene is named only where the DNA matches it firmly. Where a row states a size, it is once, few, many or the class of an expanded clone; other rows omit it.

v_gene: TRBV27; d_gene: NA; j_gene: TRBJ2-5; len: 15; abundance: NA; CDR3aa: CASSTLAETKETQYF; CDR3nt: TGTGCCAGCAGTACCTTAGCGGAAACAAAAGAGACCCAGTACTTC
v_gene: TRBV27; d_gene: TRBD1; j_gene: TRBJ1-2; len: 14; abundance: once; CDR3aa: CASRTQGAHDGYTF; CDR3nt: TGTGCCAGCAGGACTCAGGGGGCGCATGATGGCTACACCTTC
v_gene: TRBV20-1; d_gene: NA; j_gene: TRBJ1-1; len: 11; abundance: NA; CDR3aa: CSAWGRTEAFF; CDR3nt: TGCAGTGCCTGGGGGAGGACTGAAGCTTTCTTT
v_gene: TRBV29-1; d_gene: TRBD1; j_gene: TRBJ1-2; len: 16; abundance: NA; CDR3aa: CSVENRGTDFPYGYTF; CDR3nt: TGCAGCGTTGAAAACCGCGGGACAGATTTTCCCTATGGCTACACCTTC
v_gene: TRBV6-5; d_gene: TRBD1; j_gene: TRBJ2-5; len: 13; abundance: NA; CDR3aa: CASLEGARETQYF; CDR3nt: TGTGCCAGCCTAGAGGGGGCGCGGGAGACCCAGTACTTC
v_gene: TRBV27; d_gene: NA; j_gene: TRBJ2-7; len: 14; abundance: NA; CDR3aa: CASSLSRESYEQYF; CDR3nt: TGTGCCAGCAGTTTATCGAGAGAGAGCTACGAGCAGTACTTC
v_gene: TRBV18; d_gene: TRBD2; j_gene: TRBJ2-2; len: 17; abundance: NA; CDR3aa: CASSPQELAGGTGELFF; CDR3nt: TGTGCCAGCTCACCACAGGAACTAGCGGGAGGTACCGGGGAGCTGTTTTTT
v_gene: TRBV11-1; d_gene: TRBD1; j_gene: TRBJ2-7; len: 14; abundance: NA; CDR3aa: CASSLGTGGHEQYF; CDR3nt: TGTGCCAGCAGCTTAGGGACAGGGGGCCACGAGCAGTACTTC
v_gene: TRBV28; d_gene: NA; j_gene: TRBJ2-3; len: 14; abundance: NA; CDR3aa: CASSLGTSTDTQYF; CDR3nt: TGTGCCAGCAGCCTGGGCACCAGCACAGATACGCAGTATTTT
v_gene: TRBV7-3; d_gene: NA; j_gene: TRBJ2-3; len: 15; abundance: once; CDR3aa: CASSLSGAHTDTQYF; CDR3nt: TGTGCCAGCAGCTTAAGCGGAGCTCACACAGATACGCAGTATTTT
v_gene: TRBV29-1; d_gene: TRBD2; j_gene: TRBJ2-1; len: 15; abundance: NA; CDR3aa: CSVGYLAGAGNEQFF; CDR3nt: TGCAGCGTTGGGTATCTAGCGGGAGCGGGGAATGAGCAGTTCTTC
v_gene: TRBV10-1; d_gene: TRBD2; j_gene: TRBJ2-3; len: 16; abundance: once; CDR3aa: CASSGASGSGADTQYF; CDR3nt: TGCGCCAGCAGTGGGGCTAGCGGGTCTGGCGCAGATACGCAGTATTTT
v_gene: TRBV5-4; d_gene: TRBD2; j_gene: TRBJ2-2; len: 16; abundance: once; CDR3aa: CASSFMSGRASGELFF; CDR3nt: TGTGCCAGCAGCTTTATGAGCGGGAGGGCCTCCGGGGAGCTGTTTTTT
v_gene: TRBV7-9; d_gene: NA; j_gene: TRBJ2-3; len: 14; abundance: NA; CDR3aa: CASSLDGGVNTQYF; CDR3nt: TGTGCCAGCAGCTTAGATGGGGGCGTAAATACGCAGTATTTT
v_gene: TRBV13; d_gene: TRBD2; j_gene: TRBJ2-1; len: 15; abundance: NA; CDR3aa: CASSSRTSGRNEQFF; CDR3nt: TGTGCCAGCAGCTCCCGGACTAGCGGGAGAAATGAGCAGTTCTTC
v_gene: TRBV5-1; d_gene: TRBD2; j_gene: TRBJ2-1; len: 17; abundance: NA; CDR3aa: CASSLVGSGTRRNEQFF; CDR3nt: TGCGCCAGCAGCTTGGTGGGTAGCGGGACAAGGAGGAATGAGCAGTTCTTC
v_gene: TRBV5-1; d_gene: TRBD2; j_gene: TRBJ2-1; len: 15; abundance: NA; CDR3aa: CASSFGTSYSNEQFF; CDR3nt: TGCGCCAGCAGCTTCGGGACTAGCTATTCTAATGAGCAGTTCTTC
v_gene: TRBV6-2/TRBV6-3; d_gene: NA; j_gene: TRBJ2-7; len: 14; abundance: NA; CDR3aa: CASSHGLGAYEQYF; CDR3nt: TGTGCCAGCAGCCACGGACTGGGAGCCTACGAGCAGTACTTC
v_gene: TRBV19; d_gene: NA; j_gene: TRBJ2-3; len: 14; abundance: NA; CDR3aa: CATQSRQSTDTQYF; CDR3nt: TGTGCCACACAGTCAAGACAGAGCACAGATACGCAGTATTTT
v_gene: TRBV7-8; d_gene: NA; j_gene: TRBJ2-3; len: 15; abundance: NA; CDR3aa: CASRSIRGITDTQYF; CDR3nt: TGTGCCAGCAGAAGTATCCGGGGTATCACAGATACGCAGTATTTT
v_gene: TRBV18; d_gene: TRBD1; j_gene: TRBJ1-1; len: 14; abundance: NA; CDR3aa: CASSPGQGLAEAFF; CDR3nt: TGTGCCAGCTCACCGGGACAGGGTTTAGCTGAAGCTTTCTTT
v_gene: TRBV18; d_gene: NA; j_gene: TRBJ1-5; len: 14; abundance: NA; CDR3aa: CASSPRQRNQPQHF; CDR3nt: TGTGCCAGCTCACCACGACAGAGGAATCAGCCCCAGCATTTT
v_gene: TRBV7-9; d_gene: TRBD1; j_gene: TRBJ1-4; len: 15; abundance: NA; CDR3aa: CASSADRGWGEKLFF; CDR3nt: TGTGCCAGCAGCGCCGACAGGGGCTGGGGTGAAAAACTGTTTTTT
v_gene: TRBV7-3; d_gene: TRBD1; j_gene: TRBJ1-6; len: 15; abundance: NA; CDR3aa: CASSSAGTVNSPLHF; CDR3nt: TGTGCCAGCAGCTCGGCCGGGACAGTTAATTCACCCCTCCACTTT
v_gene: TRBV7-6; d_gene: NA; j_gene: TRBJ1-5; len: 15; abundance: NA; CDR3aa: CASSKSRAPNQPQHF; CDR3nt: TGTGCCAGCAGCAAATCGAGGGCCCCCAATCAGCCCCAGCATTTT
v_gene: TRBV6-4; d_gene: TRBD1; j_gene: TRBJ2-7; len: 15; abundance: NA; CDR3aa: CASRREQGESYEQYF; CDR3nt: TGTGCCAGCAGAAGAGAACAGGGGGAAAGCTACGAGCAGTACTTC
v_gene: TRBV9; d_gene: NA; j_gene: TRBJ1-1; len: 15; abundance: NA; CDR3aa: CASSVDKDMNTEAFF; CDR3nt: TGTGCCAGCAGCGTAGATAAGGACATGAACACTGAAGCTTTCTTT
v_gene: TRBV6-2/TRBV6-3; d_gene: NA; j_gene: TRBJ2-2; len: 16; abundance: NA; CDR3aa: CASSKRTGRDTGELFF; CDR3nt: TGTGCCAGCAGTAAAAGGACAGGGAGGGACACCGGGGAGCTGTTTTTT
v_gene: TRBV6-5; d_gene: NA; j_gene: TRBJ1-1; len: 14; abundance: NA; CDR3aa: CASSYRRAGTEAFF; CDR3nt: TGTGCCAGCAGTTACCGCAGGGCGGGGACTGAAGCTTTCTTT
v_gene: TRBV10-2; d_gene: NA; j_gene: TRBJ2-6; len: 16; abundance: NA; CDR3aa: CASSDLPYSGANVLTF; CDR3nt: TGCGCCAGCAGTGACCTACCTTACTCTGGGGCCAACGTCCTGACTTTC
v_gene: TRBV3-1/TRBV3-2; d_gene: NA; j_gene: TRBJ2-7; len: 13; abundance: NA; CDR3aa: CASSQERYYEQYF; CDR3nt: TGTGCCAGCAGCCAAGAGAGGTACTACGAGCAGTACTTC
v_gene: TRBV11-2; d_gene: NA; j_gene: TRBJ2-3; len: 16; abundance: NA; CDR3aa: CASSLRYGRGTDTQYF; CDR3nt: TGTGCCAGCAGCTTAAGATACGGGAGAGGTACAGATACGCAGTATTTT
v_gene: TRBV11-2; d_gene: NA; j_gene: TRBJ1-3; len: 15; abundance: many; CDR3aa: CASGARRNSGNTIYF; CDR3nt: TGTGCCAGCGGGGCCAGGCGGAACTCTGGAAACACCATATATTTT
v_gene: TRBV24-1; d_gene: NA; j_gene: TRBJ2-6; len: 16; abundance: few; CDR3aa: CATSEPRVTGANVLTF; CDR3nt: TGTGCCACCAGTGAACCCAGGGTGACTGGGGCCAACGTCCTGACTTTC
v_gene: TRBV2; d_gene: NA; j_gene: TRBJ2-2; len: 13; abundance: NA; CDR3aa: CATRTENTGELFF; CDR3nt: TGTGCCACACGGACAGAGAACACCGGGGAGCTGTTTTTT
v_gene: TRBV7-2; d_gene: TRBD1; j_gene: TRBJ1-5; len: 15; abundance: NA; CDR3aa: CASSTRTGSNQPQHF; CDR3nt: TGTGCCAGCAGCACTCGGACAGGGTCGAATCAGCCCCAGCATTTT
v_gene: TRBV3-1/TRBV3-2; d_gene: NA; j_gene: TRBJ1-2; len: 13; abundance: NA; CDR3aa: CASSLSGIYGYTF; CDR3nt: TGTGCCAGCAGCCTTTCAGGTATCTATGGCTACACCTTC
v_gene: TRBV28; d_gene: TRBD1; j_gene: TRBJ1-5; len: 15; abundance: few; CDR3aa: CASSTTQGVNQPQHF; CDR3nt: TGTGCCAGCAGTACCACCCAGGGGGTCAATCAGCCCCAGCATTTT
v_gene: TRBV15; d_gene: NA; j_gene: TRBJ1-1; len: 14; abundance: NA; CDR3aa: CATSRVGTNTEAFF; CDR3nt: TGTGCCACCAGCAGAGTCGGGACAAACACTGAAGCTTTCTTT
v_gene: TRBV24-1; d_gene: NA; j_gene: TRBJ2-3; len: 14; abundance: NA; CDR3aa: CATSDLVATDTQYF; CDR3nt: TGTGCCACCAGTGATTTGGTGGCCACAGATACGCAGTATTTT
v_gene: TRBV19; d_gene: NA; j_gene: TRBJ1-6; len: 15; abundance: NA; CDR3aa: CASTITGSYNSPLHF; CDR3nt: TGTGCCAGTACCATTACGGGCTCCTATAATTCACCCCTCCACTTT
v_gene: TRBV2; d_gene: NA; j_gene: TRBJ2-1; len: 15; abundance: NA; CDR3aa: CASSQRVGLYNEQFF; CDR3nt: TGTGCCAGCAGTCAGAGGGTGGGACTTTACAATGAGCAGTTCTTC
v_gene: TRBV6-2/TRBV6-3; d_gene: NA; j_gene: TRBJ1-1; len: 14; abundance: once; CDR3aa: CASSDPTGRFEAFF; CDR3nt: TGTGCCAGCAGTGACCCGACAGGAAGGTTTGAAGCTTTCTTT
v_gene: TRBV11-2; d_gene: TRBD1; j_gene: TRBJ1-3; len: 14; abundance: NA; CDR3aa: CASSLVTGGNTIYF; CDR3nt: TGTGCCAGCAGCTTAGTGACAGGGGGAAACACCATATATTTT
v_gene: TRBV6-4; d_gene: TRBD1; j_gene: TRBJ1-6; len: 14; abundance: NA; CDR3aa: CASSRDRDNSPLHF; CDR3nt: TGTGCCAGCAGTCGGGACAGGGATAATTCACCCCTCCACTTT
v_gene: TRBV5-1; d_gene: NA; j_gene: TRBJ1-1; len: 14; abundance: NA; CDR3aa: CASSFSTANTEAFF; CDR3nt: TGCGCCAGCAGCTTTTCGACAGCGAACACTGAAGCTTTCTTT
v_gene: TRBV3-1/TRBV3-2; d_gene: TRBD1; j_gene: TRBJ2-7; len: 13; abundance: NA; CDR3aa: CASSGTGTYEQYF; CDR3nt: TGTGCCAGCAGCGGGACAGGAACCTACGAGCAGTACTTC
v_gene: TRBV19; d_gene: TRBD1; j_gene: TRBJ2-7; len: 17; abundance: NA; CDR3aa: CASSIGTRDRGRHEQYF; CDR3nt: TGTGCCAGTAGTATAGGAACCCGGGACAGGGGACGGCACGAGCAGTACTTC
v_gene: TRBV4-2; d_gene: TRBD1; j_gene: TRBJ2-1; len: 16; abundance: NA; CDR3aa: CASSQLTGVGYNEQFF; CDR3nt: TGTGCCAGCAGCCAGCTGACAGGGGTAGGGTACAATGAGCAGTTCTTC
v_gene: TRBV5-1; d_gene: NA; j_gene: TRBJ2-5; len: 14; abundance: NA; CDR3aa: CASSLAVTQETQYF; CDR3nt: TGCGCCAGCAGCTTGGCTGTGACTCAAGAGACCCAGTACTTC
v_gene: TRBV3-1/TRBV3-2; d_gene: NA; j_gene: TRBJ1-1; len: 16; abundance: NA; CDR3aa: CASSYRGGVGGTEAFF; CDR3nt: TGTGCCAGCAGCTATCGAGGGGGGGTCGGCGGCACTGAAGCTTTCTTT